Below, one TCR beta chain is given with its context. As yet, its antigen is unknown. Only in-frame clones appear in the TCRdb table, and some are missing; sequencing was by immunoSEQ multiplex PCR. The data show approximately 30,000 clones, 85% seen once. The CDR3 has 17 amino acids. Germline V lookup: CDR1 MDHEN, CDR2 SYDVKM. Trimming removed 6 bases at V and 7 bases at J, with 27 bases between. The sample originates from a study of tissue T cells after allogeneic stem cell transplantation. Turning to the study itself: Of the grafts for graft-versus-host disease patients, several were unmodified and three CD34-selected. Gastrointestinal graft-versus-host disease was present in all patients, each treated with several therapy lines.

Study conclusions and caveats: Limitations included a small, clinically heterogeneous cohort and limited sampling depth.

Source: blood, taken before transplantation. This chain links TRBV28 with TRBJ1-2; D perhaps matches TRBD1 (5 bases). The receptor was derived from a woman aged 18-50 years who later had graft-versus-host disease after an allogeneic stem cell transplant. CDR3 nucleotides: TGTGCCAGCAGCAGAAAGGGACTGAGGGGCGCAGCGGCTGGCTACACCTTC. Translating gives CASSRKGLRGAAAGYTF.